This is a list of T cell receptor beta chains from one sample in a study of blood T cell repertoires in COVID-19. Assay: immunoSEQ multiplex PCR; the TCRdb copy retains only in-frame clones and omits some. The table lists about 120,000 clones, about 87% of them singletons. The sample comprised peripheral blood. These TCRs come from a woman aged 70-85 years with acute or convalescent COVID-19. The CDR3 runs from the conserved cysteine through the conserved F or W. A D gene is named only where the DNA matches it firmly. Clone size is given for some rows only: seen once, a few or many times, or a class if the clone is expanded.

TRBJ2-5,TRBD1,-,TRBV5-1,TGCGCCAGCAGCTTGGGACAGGGTACCGAGGACTTC,CASSLGQGTEDF
TRBJ1-5,-,-,TRBV2,TGTGCCAGCAGGGGAGGGGTGACCGCTAGCAATCAGCCCCAGCATTTT,CASRGGVTASNQPQHF
TRBJ2-7,-,-,TRBV7-9,TGTGCCAGCACCCATACAAGGGGAGGGGGAAGGTACGAGCAGTACTTC,CASTHTRGGGRYEQYF
TRBJ2-2,-,-,TRBV6-5,TGTGCCAGCAGTTCGGGACTTTCGAACACCGGGGAGCTGTTTTTT,CASSSGLSNTGELFF
TRBJ1-5,-,-,TRBV19,TGTGCCAGTAGTATGCCCGGCGGGAATCAGCCCCAGCATTTT,CASSMPGGNQPQHF
TRBJ2-7,-,few,TRBV19,TGTGCCAGTAGTATCCAAGGGGCCGGGGAGCAGTACTTC,CASSIQGAGEQYF
TRBJ2-7,-,-,TRBV5-1,TGCGCCAGCGCCCTCCCGGGAGTGGGGTCCTACGAGCAGTACTTC,CASALPGVGSYEQYF
TRBJ1-1,-,-,TRBV4-1,TGCGCCAGCAGGTCACAGGGAGAGAAGGCTGAAGCTTTCTTT,CASRSQGEKAEAFF
TRBJ1-3,-,few,TRBV10-3,TGTGCCATCAGTGACTACTCTGGAAACACCATATATTTT,CAISDYSGNTIYF
TRBJ1-6,-,many,TRBV18,TGTGCCAGCTCACCACCGGGTGGGGGGGTTAATTCACCCCTCCACTTT,CASSPPGGGVNSPLHF
TRBJ1-5,TRBD1,-,TRBV4-1,TGCGCCAGCAGCCAAGGACGGACAGGCAATAGCAATCAGCCCCAGCATTTT,CASSQGRTGNSNQPQHF
TRBJ2-2,TRBD1,once,TRBV7-2,TGTGCCAGCAGCTTCGCCAAGGGGGCTGGCGGGGAGCTGTTTTTT,CASSFAKGAGGELFF
TRBJ1-1,TRBD1,few,TRBV18,TGTGCCAGCTCGGCAGGACAGGCCTTGAACACTGAAGCTTTCTTT,CASSAGQALNTEAFF
TRBJ1-3,TRBD1,-,TRBV25-1,TGTGCCAGCTTCCCAGGGGGCCCCTACTCTGGAAACACCATATATTTT,CASFPGGPYSGNTIYF
TRBJ1-1,-,-,TRBV7-3,TGTGCCAGCAGCCTCACTCAGAACACTGAAGCTTTCTTT,CASSLTQNTEAFF
TRBJ2-5,-,-,TRBV10-2,TGCGCCAGCAGTGAGTTAGGCGGGACCGAGACCCAGTACTTC,CASSELGGTETQYF
TRBJ1-2,-,-,TRBV28,TGTGCCAGCAGTTTAGGCACAGGAGTGAATGGCTACACCTTC,CASSLGTGVNGYTF
TRBJ2-3,-,-,TRBV28,TGTGCCAGCAGCCCGACAGGTAGCACAGATACGCAGTATTTT,CASSPTGSTDTQYF
TRBJ1-2,-,few,TRBV6-5,TGTGCCAGCAGTTCCATACTAAACTATGGCTACACCTTC,CASSSILNYGYTF
TRBJ2-7,-,-,TRBV29-1,TGCAGCGTCCCCGGGGTCGAGCAGTACTTC,CSVPGVEQYF
TRBJ1-3,-,-,TRBV30,TGTGCCTGGAGCTTCGGAAACACCATATATTTT,CAWSFGNTIYF
TRBJ1-1,-,once,TRBV6-5,TGTGCCAGCAGTTACTCGGGCAGAAACACTGAAGCTTTCTTT,CASSYSGRNTEAFF